This passage covers 14 T cell receptor beta chains from one sample sequenced in a study of T cell repertoires in cytomegalovirus infection. TCRdb itself ran the reads through MiXCR, one entry per CDR3 protein. The sample holds approximately 280,000 distinct CDR3 sequences, roughly 21% seen once. These TCRs' antigens remain unknown. The sample consisted of cultured PBMCs, taken from culture after CMV antigen stimulation. The receptors come from a human donor in good health (CMV status not recorded). Some clones in this sample may be carry-over from other donors' samples.

The V gene is TRBV10-3, the J gene TRBJ2-5, with a weak D call TRBD2 (5 bases). The germline V gene encodes CDR1 ENHRY and CDR2 SYGVKD. V shed 0 bases and J shed 2 bases, with 7 bases lying between them. There are 14 residues in the CDR3. The CDR3 is CAISESLAQETQYF. The CDR3 nucleotides are TGTGCCATCAGTGAGTCTTTAGCGCAAGAGACCCAGTACTTC.

This clonotype has just a few counts. The rearrangement uses TRBV28 and TRBJ1-5, with D unresolved. From germline, CDR1 is MDHEN and CDR2 SYDVKM. The CDR3 is 14 amino acids. V lost 8 bases, J lost 1 base, and 12 bases lay in between. CDR3 sequence: CASGGAGSNQPQHF. DNA for the CDR3: TGTGCCAGCGGCGGCGCGGGAAGCAATCAGCCCCAGCATTTT.

J is TRBJ2-7 and V is TRBV4-1; possible D gene TRBD1, 6 bases. Between the trimmed V and J ends, which lost 5 bases and 2 bases, there was a span of 28 bases. The CDR3 spans 19 residues. The germline V gene has CDR1 MGHRA and CDR2 YSYEKL. Here the CDR3 reads CASSKTYGTQELRTYEQYF. The CDR3 DNA reads TGCGCCAGCAGCAAGACTTACGGGACACAAGAGCTGAGAACCTACGAGCAGTACTTC.

This clonotype occurred a few times. The V call is TRBV24-1, the J call TRBJ2-3; TRBD2 aligns across 11 bases. Trimming took 10 bases from V and 4 from J; bases not matched to a gene: 6. The CDR3 has 14 amino acids. Germline-derived CDR1 and CDR2 are KGHDR and SFDVKD. DNA of the CDR3: TGTGCCACGACGACTAGCGGGATGGCAGATACGCAGTATTTT. Translated: CATTTSGMADTQYF.

The V call is TRBV28, the J call TRBJ1-5; D is undetermined. The germline V gene has CDR1 MDHEN and CDR2 SYDVKM. The CDR3 sequence is 13 residues long. CDR3 in amino acids: CVSGSYSNQPQHF. The CDR3 DNA follows: TGTGTCTCGGGCTCCTATAGCAATCAGCCCCAGCATTTT.

This clonotype was observed at least ten times. The gene calls are TRBV7-6 and TRBJ1-1; no clear D. The CDR3 is made up of 14 amino acids. The germline gives CDR1 SGHVS, CDR2 FNYEAQ. The ends were cut back, 5 bases at V and 1 base at J, with 11 bases in the middle. The CDR3 DNA reads TGTGCCAGCAGCGTCTTTTCGGGGAACACTGAAGCTTTCTTT. Its translation is CASSVFSGNTEAFF.

In its sample, this clonotype was seen a few times. The chain joins TRBV12-3 or TRBV12-4 to TRBJ1-4; 9 bases match TRBD1. J was trimmed by 5 bases and V by 6 bases; bases with no gene match: 7. The CDR3 extends over 15 amino acids. In DNA form, the CDR3 reads TGTGCCAGCAGCTACACCGGGACAGGGAATGAAAAACTGTTTTTT. The encoded protein is CASSYTGTGNEKLFF.

V and J are TRBV7-9 and TRBJ2-7; 7 bases are shared with TRBD2. The CDR3 is made up of 14 amino acids. Trimming removed 7 bases from V and 4 bases from J; junction bases left unmatched: 10. Germline V gene data show CDR1 as SEHNR and CDR2 as FQNEAQ (reference sequence). The CDR3 DNA reads as TGTGCCAGCACCCCGAGTGAGGGAGGGTACGAGCAGTACTTC. Protein product: CASTPSEGGYEQYF.

This clonotype occurred a few times. The genes are TRBV6-2 or TRBV6-3 and TRBJ2-1; 8 nucleotides line up with TRBD2. The ends lost 7 bases at V and 4 bases at J; junction bases unmatched: 6. Germline CDR1 MNHEY, CDR2 SVGEGT. The length of the CDR3 is 14 residues. In DNA form, the CDR3 reads TGTGCCAGCAAGATAGCGGGGTCATACAATGAGCAGTTCTTC. This translates into CASKIAGSYNEQFF.

This clonotype was observed a handful of times. The V and J genes are TRBV6-2 or TRBV6-3 and TRBJ1-1, with D perhaps TRBD1 (6 bases). V gave up 6 bases and J gave up 6 bases, with 11 bases separating them. The CDR3 has 12 amino acids. CDR1 and CDR2 from the germline V gene are MNHEY and SVGEGT. This chain's CDR3 is CASRAWGPEAFF. CDR3 nucleotides: TGTGCCAGCAGGGCCTGGGGGCCTGAAGCTTTCTTT.

A remark on this clonotype: A read error may be the cause here, since a much bigger clone is one base away. The chain employs TRBV7-2 and TRBJ2-1, with 7 bases that match TRBD1. V dropped 3 bases and J dropped 7; count of bases not matched to a gene: 6. Germline V lookup: CDR1 SGHTA, CDR2 FQGNSA. This CDR3 region has 14 residues. For the CDR3, the DNA is TGTACCAGCAGCTTGAGGGGGCCTACAAATGAGCAGTTCTTC. Protein product: CTSSLRGPTNEQFF.

This clonotype was counted a few times. The chain carries TRBV12-5 and TRBJ2-5; no reliable D call. This CDR3 comprises 15 residues. The germline V gene has CDR1 LGHNT and CDR2 FRNRAP. Trimming left V 1 base short and J 0 bases short, with 9 bases between. CDR3 coding DNA: TGTGCTAGTGGTTTGGGAGAACTGTACCAAGAGACCCAGTACTTC. Its protein product is CASGLGELYQETQYF.

The chain joins TRBV7-6 to TRBJ2-7, with 9 bases aligning to TRBD1. The CDR3 runs to 15 residues. The germline CDR1 and CDR2 sequences are SGHVS and FNYEAQ. The trim removed 1 base at V and 4 bases at J, leaving 5 bases unmatched. The CDR3 sequence is CASSLGRDREYEQYF. CDR3 nucleotides: TGTGCCAGCAGCTTAGGCCGGGACAGGGAATACGAGCAGTACTTC.

The V and J genes are TRBV6-8 and TRBJ2-1; D may be TRBD2 (6 bases). Germline assignment: CDR1 MNHGY and CDR2 SAAAGT. The CDR3 has 14 residues. V lost 6 bases and J 9 bases, leaving 18 bases between the germline ends. The CDR3 coding sequence is TGTGCCAGCAGCACGACTAGGGTATTGAGTGAGCAGTTCTTC. This sequence encodes CASSTTRVLSEQFF.